This is a list of T cell receptor beta chains from one sample in a study of tumor-infiltrating lymphocytes in primary liver carcinoma. TCRdb itself ran the multiplex PCR reads through MiXCR, one entry per CDR3 protein. The repertoire holds about 320,000 distinct CDR3 sequences, approximately 65% seen once, with roughly 9% in the top ten. Sequences were obtained from peripheral blood. All receptors derive from a man aged 35 to 55 with primary liver carcinoma and hepatitis B virus infection. The CDR3 runs from the conserved cysteine through the conserved F or W.

TRBV4-1	TRBJ1-6	CASNQDSTGNSPLHF
TRBV4-3	TRBJ2-4	CASSQEGMRGIQYF
TRBV11-2	TRBJ2-5	CASSLEIVAAWTQYF
TRBV11-2	TRBJ1-1	CAYSLYSGQAAFF
TRBV5-1	TRBJ1-1	CANSFSPTDLNTEAFF
TRBV23-1	TRBJ2-3	CASSQSSVTTTSTDTQYF
TRBV5-1	TRBJ2-7	CASSLSDEQYF
TRBV7-9	TRBJ2-1	CASSDLGGSYIEQFF
TRBV6-2/TRBV6-3	TRBJ1-2	CASSPQGNYGYTF
TRBV5-6	TRBJ2-5	CASTLVTRLGETQYF
TRBV14	TRBJ2-1	CVSSRVIGNEQFF
TRBV6-2/TRBV6-3	TRBJ2-7	CASHTSYEQHF
TRBV18	TRBJ2-5	CASSPETGEETQYF
TRBV6-1	TRBJ1-5	CASSERTVSNQPQHF
TRBV29-1	TRBJ1-3	CSVETPRDVSGNTIYF
TRBV29-1	TRBJ2-1	CSVSQGDEQFF
TRBV11-2	TRBJ2-7	CASSLGTGNYEQYF
TRBV4-1	TRBJ1-1	CASSLGTRALNTGAFF
TRBV5-1	TRBJ2-1	CAGSLGGRAYDEQFF
TRBV28	TRBJ2-5	CASSPFETQYF
TRBV6-1	TRBJ2-7	CASSPRRDRSSYEQYF
TRBV5-6	TRBJ1-1	CASSGRDEAFF
TRBV11-2	TRBJ1-3	CASNRAEGNTIYF
TRBV7-8	TRBJ2-3	CASSSEEGNPDTQYF
TRBV13	TRBJ2-7	CTNSLPSGRDDEQYF
TRBV11-2	TRBJ2-1	CANSLRRQGRNEQFF
TRBV5-1	TRBJ2-1	CASSALAGSFNEQFF
TRBV28	TRBJ2-5	CASSLPLAGGETQYF
TRBV11-2	TRBJ2-3	CASSTGLAGTDTQYF
TRBV2	TRBJ2-7	CASKAQLADLSYEQYF
TRBV25-1	TRBJ2-6	CASSPYWTGQANVLTF
TRBV21-1	TRBJ2-3	CATPHIWREGDTQYF
TRBV6-6	TRBJ2-6	CASSPLGSGANVLTF
TRBV5-1	TRBJ2-7	CTSSSGQGIEQYF
TRBV10-3	TRBJ2-1	CAIGTSERNEQFF
TRBV29-1	TRBJ1-4	CSTSHTLGEKLFF